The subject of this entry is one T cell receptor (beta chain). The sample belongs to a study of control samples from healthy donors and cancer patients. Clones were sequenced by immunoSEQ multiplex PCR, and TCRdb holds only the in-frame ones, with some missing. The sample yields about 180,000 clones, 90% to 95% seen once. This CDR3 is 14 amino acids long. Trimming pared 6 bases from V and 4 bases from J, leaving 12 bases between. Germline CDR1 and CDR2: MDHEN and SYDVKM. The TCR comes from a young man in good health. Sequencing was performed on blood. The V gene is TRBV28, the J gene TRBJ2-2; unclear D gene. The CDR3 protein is CASRRPGGTGELFF. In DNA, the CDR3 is TGTGCCAGCAGGCGCCCCGGTGGCACCGGGGAGCTGTTTTTT.